The T cell receptor beta chain under discussion was sequenced for a study of blood T cell repertoires in COVID-19. As for the study in general: Sites in the United States, Italy and Spain provided acute and convalescent COVID-19 samples. The cDNA or gDNA used as material had been derived from T cells, B-cell-depleted T cells, or PBMCs.

Original processing notes: Amplified reference gene primers provided the basis for estimating nucleated cell counts. Clones were sequenced by immunoSEQ multiplex PCR, and TCRdb holds only the in-frame ones, with some missing. V, J and clone size derive from that table, while D and trimming were established from the DNA sequence. This sample has about 94,000 clones, with roughly four fifths found just once. CDR1 is SGDLS, CDR2 YYNGEE, per germline. Trimming left V 0 bases short and J 4 bases short, with 10 bases between. CDR3 length: 14 amino acids. The specimen sequenced was peripheral blood. The chain links TRBV9 to TRBJ1-2; weak D call: TRBD1 (6 bases). This clonotype originated in a man in his sixties with acute or convalescent COVID-19. The CDR3 coding sequence is TGTGCCAGCAGCGTAGCAGTAGGGGGCTATGGCTACACCTTC. Protein: CASSVAVGGYGYTF.